The TCR beta chain described here comes from a study of cytomegalovirus exposure and HLA in healthy donors. Per germline, CDR1 ENHRY and CDR2 SYGVKD. This CDR3 region has 18 residues. V trimming: 0 bases; J trimming: 1 base; junction bases outside the gene matches: 10. This clone was observed a single time. This PCR relied on a set of 60 Vbeta primers and 13 Jbeta primers. Here immunoSEQ multiplex PCR was the method, and the copy in TCRdb shows in-frame clones only, minus some. The profile shows 150,000 to 250,000 clones, around 86% of them singletons. The chain has TRBV10-3 and TRBJ2-3; 7 bases map to TRBD2. The clonotype was recovered from a woman aged 50 to 60 in good health and CMV-seropositive. The sequencing input was PBMCs. The CDR3: CAISESGGGAKRTDTQYF. CDR3 nucleotides: TGTGCCATCAGTGAGTCGGGGGGGGGAGCGAAGCGCACAGATACGCAGTATTTT.